The rows below give T cell receptor beta chains drawn from one sample of a study of CD8 T cells in ankylosing spondylitis. MiXCR was run by TCRdb on the 5' RACE reads, yielding one entry per CDR3 protein. The sample contains around 770,000 distinct CDR3 sequences, about an eighth of which appear only once. The sample was blood, either unsorted or a sorted T cell fraction (not recorded which). The origin of the receptors is a male donor with ankylosing spondylitis. CDR3s include the opening cysteine and the closing phenylalanine or tryptophan. The D gene is left open where the match is weak. Some rows have no size entry. The others give once, few or many, or a class for an expanded clone.

TRBJ1-1 | TRBV20-1 | many | . | CSAGHRNTEAFF | TGCAGTGCAGGACACCGGAACACTGAAGCTTTCTTT
TRBJ2-5 | TRBV3-1 | many | . | CASSLKKTQYF | TGTGCCAGCAGCCTTAAAAAGACCCAGTACTTC
TRBJ2-1 | TRBV6-2/TRBV6-3 | . | . | CASSLRDPYNEQFF | TGTGCCAGCAGCCTCCGGGACCCTTACAATGAGCAGTTCTTC
TRBJ2-5 | TRBV7-9 | many | TRBD2 | CASSLASGSGETQYF | TGTGCCAGCAGCTTGGCTAGCGGGAGCGGAGAGACCCAGTACTTC
TRBJ2-6 | TRBV7-9 | few | . | CASSLAWANVLTF | TGTGCCAGCAGCTTAGCATGGGCCAACGTCCTGACTTTC
TRBJ2-5 | TRBV7-9 | few | TRBD1 | CASSPSRTGEETQYF | TGTGCCAGCAGCCCCAGTAGGACAGGGGAAGAGACCCAGTACTTC
TRBJ1-1 | TRBV20-1 | . | . | CSASRGFGAFF | TGCAGTGCTAGTCGGGGATTTGGAGCTTTCTTT
TRBJ2-1 | TRBV4-3 | few | TRBD1 | CASSQAGQGVLEQFF | TGCGCCAGCAGCCAGGCGGGACAGGGGGTCCTTGAGCAGTTCTTC
TRBJ2-4 | TRBV6-2/TRBV6-3 | . | . | CASSPDSQLAKNIQYF | TGTGCCAGCAGTCCGGACAGCCAGCTAGCCAAAAACATTCAGTACTTC
TRBJ1-2 | TRBV20-1 | few | . | CSAYKGPTNYGYTF | TGCAGTGCTTACAAAGGGCCTACAAACTATGGCTACACCTTC
TRBJ1-4 | TRBV15 | few | . | CATSRDSGRTIF | TGTGCCACCAGCAGAGATAGCGGTCGAACGATTTTT
TRBJ2-5 | TRBV11-2 | few | . | CASSPLVGGRTYQETQYF | TGTGCCAGCAGCCCCTTGGTTGGGGGGCGAACGTACCAAGAGACCCAGTACTTC
TRBJ2-1 | TRBV10-3 | few | TRBD2 | CAISELRRESANEQFF | TGTGCCATCAGTGAGTTGAGGCGGGAGAGTGCCAATGAGCAGTTCTTC